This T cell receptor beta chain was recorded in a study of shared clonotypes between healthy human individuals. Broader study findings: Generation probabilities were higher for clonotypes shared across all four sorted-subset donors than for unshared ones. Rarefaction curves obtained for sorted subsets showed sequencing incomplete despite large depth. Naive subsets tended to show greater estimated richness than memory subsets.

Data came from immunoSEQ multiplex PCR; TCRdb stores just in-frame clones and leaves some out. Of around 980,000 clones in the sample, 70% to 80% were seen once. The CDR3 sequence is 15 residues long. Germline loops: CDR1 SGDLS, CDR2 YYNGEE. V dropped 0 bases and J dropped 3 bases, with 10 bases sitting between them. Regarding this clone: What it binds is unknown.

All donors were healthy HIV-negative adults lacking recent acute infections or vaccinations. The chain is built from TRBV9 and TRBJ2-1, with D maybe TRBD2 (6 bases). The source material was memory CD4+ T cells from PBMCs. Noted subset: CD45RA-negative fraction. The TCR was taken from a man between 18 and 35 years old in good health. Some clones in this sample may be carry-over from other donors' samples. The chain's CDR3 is CASSVGGKVYNEQFF. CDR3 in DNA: TGTGCCAGCAGCGTAGGCGGGAAGGTCTACAATGAGCAGTTCTTC.